Shown below are 32 T cell receptor beta chains from a single sample sequenced in a study of CD8 T cells in Susac syndrome. The RNA input was about 0.5 to 1 ug, and it was reverse transcribed with random hexamers. TCRdb passed the immunoSEQ multiplex PCR reads through MiXCR, listing each CDR3 protein once. The table includes about 250,000 distinct CDR3 sequences, just over 90% detected once. Input material: CD4+ T cells from PBMCs. The source of these receptors is a human donor with multiple sclerosis.

This sequence joins TRBV19 and TRBJ2-3, with D tentatively TRBD2 (6 bases). The germline V gene encodes CDR1 LNHDA and CDR2 SQIVND (reference sequence). This CDR3 has 17 residues. V was cut by 3 bases and J by 1 base, with 17 bases left in between. CDR3 sequence reads: CASSIGLGGARTDTQYF. The CDR3 DNA follows: TGTGCCAGTAGTATTGGGTTAGGAGGGGCCCGCACAGATACGCAGTATTTT.

This clonotype is a singleton in its sample. This chain links TRBV19 with TRBJ1-1, with D perhaps TRBD1 (5 bases). Germline V gene data show CDR1 as LNHDA and CDR2 as SQIVND (reference sequence). There are 14 residues in the CDR3. V lost 3 bases and J 4 bases, leaving 12 bases between the germline ends. CDR3 region: CASSIAGLATEAFF. The DNA for the CDR3 is TGTGCCAGTAGTATCGCAGGGTTGGCCACTGAAGCTTTCTTT. The full variable domain, in which reference TRBV19 and TRBJ1-1 provide the parts outside the CDR3, is DGGITQSPKYLFRKEGQNVTLSCEQNLNHDAMYWYRQDPGQGLRLIYYSQIVNDFQKGDIAEGYSVSREKKESFPLTVTSAQKNPTAFYLCASSIAGLATEAFFGQGTRLTVV.

This clonotype appeared once. This chain links TRBV7-3 with TRBJ2-1; 9 bases are shared with TRBD1. Germline V gene data show CDR1 as SGHTA and CDR2 as FQGTGA. This CDR3 comprises 15 residues. The V gene end was trimmed by 5 bases and the J gene end by 5 bases; junction bases not matched to a gene: 7. This chain's CDR3 is CASSLDRGLNNEQFF. The CDR3 nucleotides are TGTGCCAGCAGCCTGGACAGGGGACTTAACAATGAGCAGTTCTTC.

J is TRBJ2-6 and V is TRBV29-1, with D hard to call. The CDR3 loop spans 13 amino acids. CDR1 is SQVTM and CDR2 is ANQGSEA in the germline V gene. Trimming pared 3 bases from V and 4 bases from J, leaving 7 bases between. The CDR3 region has the DNA TGCAGCGTTGATCGGGTCGGGGCCAACGTCCTGACTTTC. Its protein product is CSVDRVGANVLTF.

The gene calls are TRBV27 and TRBJ2-4, with 8 nucleotides matching TRBD1. From germline, CDR1 is MNHEY and CDR2 SMNVEV (reference sequence). After removal of 0 bases from V and 6 bases from J, the junction contained 7 bases not matched to a gene. This CDR3 is built from 16 residues. CDR3 residues: CASSLSDTGGSNIQYF. CDR3 bases: TGTGCCAGCAGTTTATCGGATACAGGGGGGTCAAACATTCAGTACTTC.

V is TRBV3-1 and J is TRBJ1-5; D is uncertain. Germline V CDR1 and CDR2: LGHDT, YNNKEL (reference sequence). The germline V and J ends were trimmed by 0 bases and 7 bases, with 10 bases remaining between them. CDR3 size: 14 residues. CDR3 sequence reads: CASSQDLQSQPQHF. In DNA, the CDR3 is TGTGCCAGCAGCCAAGATTTGCAGTCGCAGCCCCAGCATTTT.

This rearrangement joins TRBV20-1 to TRBJ2-7; D unresolved. Germline V lookup: CDR1 DFQATT, CDR2 SNEGSKA (reference sequence). The V end was cut by 4 bases, the J end by 4 bases, with 17 bases between. CDR3 length: 14 residues. DNA for the CDR3: TGCAGTGCTACGCCAGCGACAAGGGCTTACGAGCAGTACTTC. Its translation: CSATPATRAYEQYF.

This sequence joins TRBV10-3 and TRBJ1-6; tentatively, D is TRBD1 (6 bases). Germline assignment: CDR1 ENHRY and CDR2 SYGVKD. The CDR3 consists of 15 residues. V lost 6 bases, J lost 7 bases, and 16 bases lay in between. CDR3 sequence reads: CAIRTGQRANSPLHF. The CDR3 nucleotides read TGTGCCATCAGAACGGGACAAAGGGCCAATTCACCCCTCCACTTT.

The chain carries TRBV5-8 and TRBJ1-5; D unresolved. V was cut by 7 bases and J by 3 bases, with 17 bases left in between. Germline lookup yields CDR1 SGHTS and CDR2 YDEGEE. The CDR3 sequence is 15 residues long. The CDR3: CASLARVGINQPQHF. The CDR3 nucleotides are TGTGCCAGCCTAGCGCGGGTTGGGATCAATCAGCCCCAGCATTTT.

The V and J genes are TRBV20-1 and TRBJ2-7; TRBD2 is a possible D gene (5 bases). Trimming took off 5 bases at V and 2 bases at J, with 13 bases between the two ends. CDR3 length: 13 residues. Germline V gene sequence: CDR1 DFQATT, CDR2 SNEGSKA (reference sequence). CDR3: CSAYPGVAYEQYF. The CDR3, as DNA: TGCAGTGCTTATCCCGGGGTCGCCTACGAGCAGTACTTC.

J is TRBJ2-1 and V is TRBV7-9; no clear D. Between the trimmed V and J ends, which lost 5 bases and 4 bases, there was a span of 21 bases. The CDR3 runs to 17 residues. CDR1 SEHNR and CDR2 FQNEAQ come from the germline V gene (reference sequence). DNA for the CDR3: TGTGCCAGCAGCCCCCGTTCGACGAGCCCCTTTTACAATGAGCAGTTCTTC. Its protein is CASSPRSTSPFYNEQFF.

The CDR3 nucleotides read TGTGCCAGCAGTGATGACAGGGGCCCGGCTCCCAAACTGTTTTTT. It encodes CASSDDRGPAPKLFF. V gene TRBV12-3 or TRBV12-4 combines with J gene TRBJ1-4; 8 positions agree with TRBD1. Losses at the gene ends were 5 bases for V and 11 bases for J; bases not matched to a gene: 13. This CDR3 has 15 amino acids.

The V and J genes are TRBV30 and TRBJ1-2; D unresolved. Per the germline V gene, CDR1 is GTSNPN and CDR2 is SVGIG (reference sequence). This CDR3 is built from 13 residues. Trimming removed 1 base from V and 1 base from J, with 7 bases in between. Here the CDR3 reads CAWSGGRNYGYTF. The CDR3 nucleotides read TGTGCCTGGAGTGGGGGTCGTAACTATGGCTACACCTTC.

CDR3 region: CASSQQGAVLTGELFF. DNA of the CDR3: TGTGCCAGCAGCCAACAGGGCGCTGTTCTCACCGGGGAGCTGTTTTTT. The genes are TRBV3-1 and TRBJ2-2, with D perhaps TRBD1 (5 bases). Germline V gene sequence: CDR1 LGHDT, CDR2 YNNKEL (reference sequence). Deletions cut 2 bases from V and 4 bases from J, with 14 bases between. This CDR3 region has 16 residues.

V is TRBV9 and J is TRBJ2-2; D may be TRBD1 (5 bases). Looked up from germline, CDR1 is SGDLS and CDR2 is YYNGEE. This CDR3 is built from 16 residues. Trimming removed 4 bases from V and 4 bases from J, with 17 bases in between. The CDR3 spells CASSPPPGRATGELFF. DNA for the CDR3: TGTGCCAGCAGCCCTCCTCCGGGCAGGGCCACCGGGGAGCTGTTTTTT.

The chain uses TRBV25-1 and TRBJ1-3; TRBD1 is a possible D gene (6 bases). Trimming stripped 3 bases from V and 0 bases from J, with 9 bases between. The CDR3 sequence is 15 residues long. The germline V gene encodes CDR1 MGHDK and CDR2 SYGVNS. This CDR3 is CASSDPTGSGNTIYF. The CDR3 DNA reads as TGTGCCAGCAGTGACCCGACAGGCTCTGGAAACACCATATATTTT.

This sequence joins TRBV12-5 and TRBJ1-5; D might be TRBD1 (5 bases). The CDR3 covers 18 residues. Trimming stripped 0 bases from V and 3 bases from J, with 18 bases between. Germline values: CDR1 LGHNT, CDR2 FRNRAP. The chain's CDR3 is CASGLVSRDRYFNQPQHF. In DNA, the CDR3 is TGTGCTAGTGGTTTGGTATCCAGGGACCGTTACTTCAATCAGCCCCAGCATTTT.

The chain carries TRBV10-3 and TRBJ2-3; 8 bases map to TRBD2. CDR1 ENHRY and CDR2 SYGVKD come from the germline V gene. With V trimmed by 9 bases and J by 4 bases, 9 bases remained unmatched. The CDR3 extends over 14 amino acids. DNA of the CDR3: TGTGCCATTACAGCGGGGGCGGAGGCAGATACGCAGTATTTT. Translating it yields CAITAGAEADTQYF.

J is TRBJ1-1 and V is TRBV7-8; a possible D gene is TRBD1 (5 bases). Trimming took 2 bases from V and 0 from J, leaving 16 bases between them. From germline, CDR1 is SGHVS and CDR2 FQNEAQ. The CDR3 extends over 17 amino acids. The CDR3 DNA is TGTGCCAGCAGCTTAAAGGTGGGTCGACAGTTGAACACTGAAGCTTTCTTT. Translating gives CASSLKVGRQLNTEAFF.

This chain links TRBV14 with TRBJ2-1; D is tentatively TRBD1 or TRBD2 (5 bases each). The CDR3 is made up of 14 amino acids. Deletions cut 4 bases from V and 8 bases from J, with 15 bases between. Per germline, CDR1 SGHDN and CDR2 FVKESK. In DNA form, the CDR3 reads TGTGCCAGCAGCCCAGGGACGGCCGGGGATGAGCAGTTCTTC. It yields the protein CASSPGTAGDEQFF.

This rearrangement joins TRBV7-9 to TRBJ1-1; D is unclear. The CDR3 is made up of 14 amino acids. Trimming removed 5 bases from V and 3 bases from J, with 13 bases in between. Germline loops: CDR1 SEHNR, CDR2 FQNEAQ (reference sequence). The CDR3 sequence is CASSLSLRDTEAFF. The CDR3 DNA reads as TGTGCCAGCAGCCTATCCCTCCGGGACACTGAAGCTTTCTTT.

This clonotype was counted once. The V call is TRBV5-1, the J call TRBJ1-2; TRBD1 agrees at 7 bases. In germline, CDR1 is SGHRS, CDR2 YFSETQ. The V segment lost 3 bases and the J segment 2 bases; nucleotides outside the gene matches: 4. The CDR3 runs 14 residues. The CDR3 DNA sequence: TGCGCCAGCAGCTCGACAGGGTGGAACTATGGCTACACCTTC. Translated: CASSSTGWNYGYTF.

The gene calls are TRBV3-1 and TRBJ1-4; tentatively, D is TRBD1 (5 bases). The CDR3 length is 12 residues. Germline V lookup: CDR1 LGHDT, CDR2 YNNKEL (reference sequence). Trimming left V 5 bases short and J 8 bases short, with 9 bases between. In DNA, the CDR3 is TGTGCCAGCAGCGAGGGGACCGAAAAACTGTTTTTT. Protein sequence: CASSEGTEKLFF.

The chain uses TRBV3-1 and TRBJ1-2; TRBD1 is a possible D gene (6 bases). The CDR3 is 16 amino acids. Germline V gives CDR1 LGHDT, CDR2 YNNKEL (reference sequence). V dropped 4 bases and J dropped 2 bases, with 17 bases sitting between them. CDR3 amino acids: CASSPRGRGRNYGYTF. The CDR3, as DNA: TGTGCCAGCAGCCCCAGGGGCAGGGGACGGAACTATGGCTACACCTTC.

The CDR3 DNA reads TGTGCCTGGAGTTACGGACAGGGAGGATACGAGCAGTACTTC. Translation: CAWSYGQGGYEQYF. V and J are TRBV30 and TRBJ2-7; 8 bases align to TRBD1. Germline CDR1 and CDR2: GTSNPN and SVGIG (reference sequence). V trimming: 2 bases; J trimming: 4 bases; junction bases outside the gene matches: 7. The CDR3 sequence is 14 residues long.

The chain is built from TRBV7-2 and TRBJ2-1; the D gene is possibly TRBD2 (5 bases). Between the trimmed V and J ends, which lost 1 base and 3 bases, there was a span of 10 bases. The CDR3 extends over 15 amino acids. Germline V gives CDR1 SGHTA, CDR2 FQGNSA. The CDR3 DNA reads as TGTGCCAGCAGCTTAGAACTAGGAGGCTACAATGAGCAGTTCTTC. Its protein product is CASSLELGGYNEQFF.

V and J are TRBV5-4 and TRBJ1-1; D is unclear. Germline V CDR1 and CDR2: SGHNT, YYREEE (reference sequence). Trimming removed 4 bases at V and 5 bases at J, with 9 bases between. This CDR3 region has 12 residues. CDR3 nucleotides: TGTGCCAGCAGCCCGCGGGGAACTGAAGCTTTCTTT. Residues: CASSPRGTEAFF.

The gene calls are TRBV11-3 and TRBJ2-3; D possibly matches TRBD1 or TRBD2 (5 bases each). CDR1 is SGHNT and CDR2 is YENEEA in the germline V gene. The CDR3 is 14 amino acids. The germline V and J ends were trimmed by 4 bases and 2 bases, with 10 bases remaining between them. CDR3 DNA: TGTGCCAGCAGCTCCGGGACGGCCACAGATACGCAGTATTTT. Protein sequence: CASSSGTATDTQYF.

The table lists this clonotype with a count of one. V is TRBV20-1 and J is TRBJ2-7; D uncertain. The CDR3 is 12 amino acids. The V and J ends lost 1 base and 1 base respectively, with 5 bases between them. Germline V gene sequence: CDR1 DFQATT, CDR2 SNEGSKA (reference sequence). CDR3 DNA sequence: TGCAGTGCTAGAGGACGGTCCTACGAGCAGTACTTC. It codes for CSARGRSYEQYF.

The chain recombines TRBV19 with TRBJ1-6, with a possible D match to TRBD1 (5 bases). Germline values: CDR1 LNHDA, CDR2 SQIVND (reference sequence). This CDR3 spans 15 amino acids. V was pared by 6 bases and J by 16 bases, with 25 bases between. In DNA form, the CDR3 reads TGTGCCAGTAGAAACCTGGACATCCCGAAAAGCCTGCTCCACTTT. Its protein is CASRNLDIPKSLLHF.

V and J are TRBV24-1 and TRBJ1-2; D is unclear. This CDR3 has 12 residues. The germline gives CDR1 KGHDR, CDR2 SFDVKD. Trimming removed 2 bases at V and 8 bases at J, with 8 bases between. CDR3 coding DNA: TGTGCCACCAGTGATTCGGGGAAGGGCTACACCTTC. Translated: CATSDSGKGYTF.

This chain joins TRBV10-2 and TRBJ2-7, with a tentative D call TRBD1 (6 bases). This CDR3 has 17 amino acids. The germline CDR1 and CDR2 sequences are WSHSY and SAAADI. V lost 6 bases and J lost 3, with 24 bases in between. The CDR3 nucleotides read TGCGCCAGCAGCGGCCTAGGTGTGGGACAAACAATCTACGAGCAGTACTTC. Protein product: CASSGLGVGQTIYEQYF.